This T cell receptor (beta chain) is from a study of T cells expressing NK-cell markers. Looking at the study overall: Repertoires of TCR beta were obtained from T cells sorted as CD3+CD56+NKG2C+, CD3+CD56+NKG2C- and CD3+CD56-NKG2C+. General study points: The CD3+CD56-NKG2C+ fraction of several donors was likewise dominated by these clonotypes. Whether expanded NKG2C+ T cell clones were HCMV specific stayed uncertain.

5'RACE template switching with UMIs produced the TCR beta cDNA. TCRdb reprocessed the 5' RACE reads, with one entry per CDR3 protein and no DNA. This sample's clone table lists about 260,000 distinct CDR3 sequences. Germline CDR1 and CDR2: MNHEY and SVGAGI. The CDR3 covers 14 residues. About this clonotype itself: Its target is not known.

This receptor was taken from a woman between 18 and 69 years old in good health. This chain uses TRBV6-5 with TRBJ2-5. Sequencing was done on a sample of blood T cells: a sorted CD56 or NKG2C T cell subset, CD4+ or CD8+ T cells, or bulk PBMC T cells (not recorded which). The CDR3 sequence: CASSYSKFSETQYF.